A single sample is the source of the 14 T cell receptor beta chains below, sequenced in a study of blood T cell repertoires in COVID-19. Assay used: immunoSEQ multiplex PCR; TCRdb lists only in-frame clones, some missing. Found here are more than 300,000 clones, more than 70% of them singletons; the top ten hold around 2%. The material sequenced was PBMCs or T cells enriched from blood (not recorded which). The receptors were sampled from a man aged 35 to 55 in a cohort exposed to, infected with or recovered from COVID-19 (not recorded which).

The chain combines TRBV5-4 with TRBJ2-1; 7 bases map to TRBD2. The J segment lost 1 base and the V segment lost 2 bases, leaving 3 bases of the junction unmatched. This CDR3 has 15 amino acids. CDR1 is SGHNT and CDR2 is YYREEE in the germline V gene (reference sequence). CDR3 sequence reads: CASSFASGSYNEQFF. CDR3 nucleotide sequence: TGTGCCAGCAGCTTCGCTAGCGGATCCTACAATGAGCAGTTCTTC.

This clone appeared a single time. The rearrangement joins TRBV14 to TRBJ2-1; a possible D gene is TRBD2 (5 bases). The CDR3 extends over 18 amino acids. Trimming took off 1 base at V and 4 bases at J, with 20 bases between the two ends. Germline values: CDR1 SGHDN, CDR2 FVKESK. Here the CDR3 reads CASSQAGYLAPAYNEQFF. CDR3 in DNA: TGTGCCAGCAGCCAAGCCGGCTACCTAGCCCCTGCATACAATGAGCAGTTCTTC.

This rearrangement joins TRBV4-1 to TRBJ2-3; TRBD2 agrees at 7 bases. CDR1 is MGHRA, CDR2 YSYEKL, per germline. This CDR3 has 19 amino acids. The J segment lost 2 bases and the V segment lost 5 bases, leaving 19 bases of the junction unmatched. The CDR3 sequence: CASSDYGGRALKNTDTQYF. DNA of the CDR3: TGCGCCAGCAGCGACTATGGGGGGAGGGCCCTCAAGAACACAGATACGCAGTATTTT.

The CDR3, as DNA: TGTGCCATCAGTGAGTGGACAGGGGGTAATCTGGAGACCCAGTACTTC. This gives the protein CAISEWTGGNLETQYF. The J gene is TRBJ2-5, the V gene TRBV10-3; 10 nucleotides agree with TRBD1. The ends lost 1 base at V and 5 bases at J; junction bases unmatched: 7. The CDR3 has 16 amino acids. The germline V gene has CDR1 ENHRY and CDR2 SYGVKD.

The chain is built from TRBV28 and TRBJ2-3; weak D call: TRBD1 (5 bases). The V gene lost 2 bases and the J gene lost 10 bases, with 7 bases spanning the gap. The germline V gene has CDR1 MDHEN and CDR2 SYDVKM. CDR3 length: 11 amino acids. CDR3 bases: TGTGCCAGCAGTTTAAGGGGTGCGCAGTATTTT. Its protein product is CASSLRGAQYF.

V is TRBV4-1 and J is TRBJ2-1, with 10 bases lining up with TRBD2. The CDR3 spans 16 residues. Looked up from germline, CDR1 is MGHRA and CDR2 is YSYEKL. J gave up 10 bases and V 0 bases, and 9 bases lay outside the gene matches. DNA of the CDR3: TGCGCCAGCAGCCAAGACAGCGGGAGGGTCCTGGGGGAGCAGTTCTTC. It translates to CASSQDSGRVLGEQFF.

The chain has TRBV6-5 and TRBJ2-1, with 8 nucleotides matching TRBD2. V shed 4 bases and J 7 bases; nucleotides not matched to a gene: 9. The CDR3 runs to 15 residues. CDR1 is MNHEY, CDR2 SVGAGI, per germline. In DNA, the CDR3 is TGTGCCAGCAGTTTTCAAAGCGGGAGTAGGAATGAGCAGTTCTTC. It encodes CASSFQSGSRNEQFF.

This clone was observed a few times. The rearrangement uses TRBV6-4 and TRBJ1-2, with TRBD1 matching 7 bases. The V segment lost 6 bases and the J segment 4 bases; nucleotides outside the gene matches: 8. The CDR3 loop spans 14 amino acids. Germline V CDR1 and CDR2: MRHNA, SNTAGT. CDR3 DNA: TGTGCCAGCAGCCCAGGGGGTGATAGCTATGGCTACACCTTC. The encoded protein is CASSPGGDSYGYTF.

The chain links TRBV25-1 to TRBJ2-4, with TRBD1 as a possible D gene (8 bases). Germline V gene lookup returns CDR1 MGHDK and CDR2 SYGVNS. The V gene lost 6 bases and the J gene lost 1 base, with 16 bases spanning the gap. The CDR3 runs to 16 residues. CDR3 DNA sequence: TGTGCCAGCAGCCAGACAGGGGAGGGGGCCAAAAACATTCAGTACTTC. Protein product: CASSQTGEGAKNIQYF.

The chain links TRBV19 to TRBJ1-2; D perhaps matches TRBD1 (5 bases). The CDR3 sequence is 12 residues long. Trimming took 6 bases from V and 4 from J, leaving 9 bases between them. Looked up from germline, CDR1 is LNHDA and CDR2 is SQIVND (reference sequence). The CDR3: CASRLGGYGYTF. CDR3 in DNA: TGTGCCAGTAGACTCGGGGGCTATGGCTACACCTTC.

V is TRBV7-7 and J is TRBJ2-1; D is ambiguous. V lost 2 bases, J lost 5 bases, and 7 bases lay in between. CDR1 and CDR2 (germline): SSHAT, FNYEAQ (reference sequence). CDR3 length equals 13 residues. CDR3 region: CASSLRRHNEQFF. Here the CDR3 DNA reads TGTGCCAGCAGCTTACGGCGGCACAATGAGCAGTTCTTC.

The chain employs TRBV28 and TRBJ1-5; tentatively, D is TRBD1 (5 bases). V was shortened by 4 bases and J by 0 bases, with 10 bases between the two germline ends. CDR3 length: 15 residues. The germline V gene encodes CDR1 MDHEN and CDR2 SYDVKM. The CDR3 loop reads CASSSDGHSNQPQHF. The CDR3 nucleotides are TGTGCCAGCAGTTCAGATGGACATAGCAATCAGCCCCAGCATTTT.

V is TRBV3-1 (or the pseudogene TRBV3-2) and J is TRBJ1-1; a weak D match, TRBD1 (5 bases). Germline lookup yields CDR1 LGHDT and CDR2 YNNKEL (reference sequence). CDR3 size: 15 residues. Trimming removed 1 base at V and 4 bases at J, with 13 bases between. The CDR3 loop reads CASSQAWRGTTEAFF. The CDR3 DNA is TGTGCCAGCAGCCAAGCGTGGCGGGGGACCACTGAAGCTTTCTTT.

The genes are TRBV7-9 and TRBJ1-1, with 9 bases that match TRBD1. This CDR3 comprises 14 residues. Per the germline V gene, CDR1 is SEHNR and CDR2 is FQNEAQ (reference sequence). V lost 5 bases to trimming and J lost 4 bases; unmatched junction nucleotides: 5. Written as DNA, the CDR3 is TGTGCCAGCAGCCCCCCGGACAGGGGCACTGAAGCTTTCTTT. Its translation is CASSPPDRGTEAFF.